The 24 T cell receptor beta chains below all came from one sample that was sequenced in a study of CD8 T cells in Susac syndrome. Reverse transcription of about 0.5 to 1 ug RNA was performed with random hexamers. Each CDR3 protein is one row after TCRdb ran MiXCR on the immunoSEQ multiplex PCR reads. The sample has 70,000 to 95,000 distinct CDR3 sequences; approximately 95% are singletons. The sequencing input was CD8+ T cells from PBMCs. These receptors originate from a human donor with Susac syndrome.

This sequence joins TRBV7-9 and TRBJ2-3; 10 bases fit TRBD1. The V gene's germline CDR1 is SEHNR and CDR2 FQNEAQ (reference sequence). CDR3 length equals 15 residues. V trimming: 1 base; J trimming: 4 bases; junction bases outside the gene matches: 2. CDR3: CASSLDGQGADTQYF. CDR3 DNA: TGTGCCAGCAGCTTAGACGGACAGGGGGCAGATACGCAGTATTTT.

The chain is built from TRBV19 and TRBJ2-1, with D maybe TRBD2 (5 bases). This CDR3 has 13 amino acids. The germline CDR1 and CDR2 sequences are LNHDA and SQIVND (reference sequence). Trimming left V 6 bases short and J 10 bases short, with 16 bases between. The CDR3, as DNA: TGTGCCAGTAGCGAGCGGACCCAGACGGAGCAGTTCTTC. Protein sequence: CASSERTQTEQFF.

This chain links TRBV20-1 with TRBJ2-7; D not resolved. V lost 6 bases, J lost 2 bases, and 11 bases lay in between. Germline V lookup: CDR1 DFQATT, CDR2 SNEGSKA (reference sequence). This CDR3 region has 12 residues. CDR3 sequence: CSALAGTYEQYF. CDR3 DNA: TGCAGTGCCTTAGCTGGTACCTACGAGCAGTACTTC.

The gene calls are TRBV29-1 and TRBJ1-2, with D maybe TRBD1 (6 bases). This CDR3 has 11 residues. Trimming pared 4 bases from V and 4 bases from J, leaving 7 bases between. CDR1 is SQVTM and CDR2 is ANQGSEA in the germline V gene. For the CDR3, the DNA is TGCAGCGTTGGGACAGTCTATGGCTACACCTTC. Translating it yields CSVGTVYGYTF.

V is TRBV11-2 and J is TRBJ2-5, with D maybe TRBD2 (6 bases). V dropped 1 base and J dropped 5 bases, with 14 bases sitting between them. CDR3 length equals 15 residues. From germline, CDR1 is SGHAT and CDR2 FQNNGV. CDR3 sequence: CASSLVTGVGETQYF. The CDR3 nucleotides are TGTGCCAGCAGCTTAGTGACGGGGGTCGGGGAGACCCAGTACTTC.

The chain employs TRBV2 and TRBJ1-3; the D is unclear. V gave up 7 bases and J gave up 0 bases, with 13 bases separating them. This CDR3 region has 15 residues. Germline CDR1 SNHLY, CDR2 FYNNEI. In DNA form, the CDR3 reads TGTGCCAGCACTCGCGGGGTTTACTCTGGAAACACCATATATTTT. The encoded protein is CASTRGVYSGNTIYF.

The rearrangement uses TRBV5-6 and TRBJ1-2, with D maybe TRBD1 (5 bases). The CDR3 totals 13 residues. The germline V gene has CDR1 SGHDT and CDR2 YYEEEE. V shed 3 bases and J shed 4 bases, with 10 bases lying between them. The CDR3 DNA reads TGTGCCAGCAGCTCTCAGGGTGCCTATGGCTACACCTTC. Encoded protein: CASSSQGAYGYTF.

V and J are TRBV7-9 and TRBJ2-4; a weak D match, TRBD2 (5 bases). Trimming pared 0 bases from V and 0 bases from J, leaving 12 bases between. CDR1 and CDR2 from the germline V gene are SEHNR and FQNEAQ (reference sequence). This CDR3 contains 17 residues. The DNA of the CDR3 is TGTGCCAGCAGCTTAGCTGGGAGCGCCTTAGCCAAAAACATTCAGTACTTC. It codes for CASSLAGSALAKNIQYF.

CDR3 sequence: CASSHDRLPYEQYF. CDR3 in DNA: TGTGCCAGCAGTCACGACAGGTTACCCTACGAGCAGTACTTC. The chain uses TRBV3-1 and TRBJ2-7; D possibly corresponds to TRBD1 (6 bases). V was pared by 6 bases and J by 2 bases, with 14 bases between. Per the germline V gene, CDR1 is LGHDT and CDR2 is YNNKEL (reference sequence). This CDR3 is built from 14 residues.

This chain connects TRBV13 to TRBJ1-1; D may be TRBD1 (5 bases). The CDR3 extends over 15 amino acids. V was shortened by 5 bases and J by 1 base, with 14 bases between the two germline ends. The V gene's germline CDR1 is PRHDT and CDR2 FYEKMQ (reference sequence). As DNA, the CDR3 is TGTGCCAGCAGCCCCACAGGACGGTGGAACACTGAAGCTTTCTTT. It specifies CASSPTGRWNTEAFF.

The rearrangement links TRBV7-9 to TRBJ2-2, with D perhaps matching TRBD1 (5 bases). The V gene's germline CDR1 is SEHNR and CDR2 FQNEAQ (reference sequence). CDR3 size: 16 residues. The V end was cut by 8 bases, the J end by 0 bases, with 16 bases between. In nucleotides, the CDR3 is TGTGCCAGCGAAGAACAGGAAACCGCGAACACCGGGGAGCTGTTTTTT. Translation gives CASEEQETANTGELFF.

J is TRBJ2-1 and V is TRBV20-1; 7 bases match TRBD2. The CDR3 is made up of 16 amino acids. CDR1 is DFQATT and CDR2 is SNEGSKA in the germline V gene (reference sequence). The V gene end was trimmed by 6 bases and the J gene end by 5 bases; junction bases not matched to a gene: 16. The CDR3 is CSAPGSGRIMNNEQFF. CDR3 sequence (DNA): TGCAGTGCCCCCGGTAGCGGGCGGATTATGAACAATGAGCAGTTCTTC.

This clonotype was found once. This chain joins TRBV24-1 and TRBJ2-7; 10 bases are a match to TRBD2. V shed 6 bases, J shed 5 bases, and the junction held 6 bases outside the gene matches. There are 14 residues in the CDR3. Germline CDR1 and CDR2: KGHDR and SFDVKD. The CDR3 DNA sequence: TGTGCCACCAGTACCGGGACTAGCGTTGACGAGCAGTACTTC. Its translation is CATSTGTSVDEQYF.

This clonotype appeared once. The genes are TRBV19 and TRBJ1-1; TRBD1 agrees at 7 bases. V was clipped by 6 bases and J by 0 bases; unmatched bases: 10. Germline-derived CDR1 and CDR2 are LNHDA and SQIVND (reference sequence). The CDR3 is made up of 16 amino acids. In nucleotides, the CDR3 is TGTGCCAGTAGACACTACCAGGGGGTTTTGAACACTGAAGCTTTCTTT. It specifies CASRHYQGVLNTEAFF.

This clonotype was seen a few times. V gene TRBV29-1 combines with J gene TRBJ2-7; 8 bases map to TRBD1. The CDR3 length is 13 residues. Germline CDR1 reads SQVTM; CDR2 reads ANQGSEA. The J segment lost 6 bases and the V segment lost 7 bases, leaving 11 bases of the junction unmatched. In nucleotides, the CDR3 is TGCAGCGCCTTAGGGGACAGGTCTTGCGAGCAGTACTTC. It specifies CSALGDRSCEQYF.

Only one count was recorded for this clonotype. The rearrangement links TRBV27 to TRBJ2-1; 9 bases fit TRBD1. Trimming cost V 2 bases and J 0 bases; bases outside gene matches: 2. Per germline, CDR1 MNHEY and CDR2 SMNVEV (reference sequence). The CDR3 runs 16 residues. The CDR3 region has the DNA TGTGCCAGCAGTTTAGGGACAGGGAACTCCTACAATGAGCAGTTCTTC. This encodes CASSLGTGNSYNEQFF.

This clonotype is a singleton in its sample. The rearrangement joins TRBV19 to TRBJ2-1; no reliable D call. V was trimmed by 7 bases and J by 1 base, leaving 8 bases between them. Germline loops: CDR1 LNHDA, CDR2 SQIVND (reference sequence). The CDR3 sequence is 13 residues long. The CDR3 reads CASIDNSYNEQFF. Written as DNA, the CDR3 is TGTGCCAGTATTGATAATTCCTACAATGAGCAGTTCTTC.

The V gene is TRBV5-4, the J gene TRBJ2-7; D ambiguous. Trimming left V 4 bases short and J 1 base short, with 15 bases between. The CDR3 covers 15 residues. Germline assignment: CDR1 SGHNT and CDR2 YYREEE (reference sequence). The CDR3 sequence: CASSLDPLESYEQYF. In DNA, the CDR3 is TGTGCCAGCAGCCTGGATCCTTTGGAGTCCTACGAGCAGTACTTC.

This clonotype has just one count. The chain recombines TRBV29-1 with TRBJ1-1; TRBD1 is a possible D gene (5 bases). The germline V and J ends were trimmed by 6 bases and 4 bases, with 21 bases remaining between them. The CDR3 covers 15 residues. The germline V gene has CDR1 SQVTM and CDR2 ANQGSEA. The CDR3 nucleotides read TGCAGCGTGCTTGTCATACAGGAGGTGTTCACTGAAGCTTTCTTT. Its translation is CSVLVIQEVFTEAFF.

This chain uses TRBV16 with TRBJ1-5, with D perhaps matching TRBD1 (6 bases). V was shortened by 0 bases and J by 7 bases, with 19 bases between the two germline ends. The germline CDR1 and CDR2 sequences are KGHSY and FQNENV. This CDR3 has 17 amino acids. CDR3 sequence: CASSQSGGSPWDQPQHF. The CDR3 DNA follows: TGTGCCAGCAGCCAATCGGGGGGCTCCCCCTGGGACCAGCCCCAGCATTTT.

The chain is built from TRBV19 and TRBJ2-6; 8 positions match TRBD1. Germline assignment: CDR1 LNHDA and CDR2 SQIVND (reference sequence). Trimming removed 8 bases from V and 7 bases from J; junction bases left unmatched: 13. The CDR3 has 16 amino acids. The CDR3 spells CASGFGRGLDANVLTF. CDR3 in DNA: TGTGCCAGTGGTTTTGGCAGGGGGCTGGATGCCAACGTCCTGACTTTC.

V is TRBV29-1 and J is TRBJ2-7; no reliable D call. The CDR3 extends over 12 amino acids. Per the germline V gene, CDR1 is SQVTM and CDR2 is ANQGSEA. Trimming took 6 bases from V and 0 from J, leaving 9 bases between them. CDR3 protein: CSVLGPSYEQYF. The CDR3 DNA reads as TGCAGCGTCCTTGGCCCCTCCTACGAGCAGTACTTC.

The V call is TRBV12-3 or TRBV12-4, the J call TRBJ1-1; perhaps TRBD1 as D (6 bases). The V end was cut by 9 bases, the J end by 3 bases, with 14 bases between. The CDR3 totals 13 residues. CDR3 sequence reads: CASLPPGDTEAFF. The CDR3 bases are TGTGCCAGTCTACCCCCAGGGGACACTGAAGCTTTCTTT.

DNA of the CDR3: TGTGCCAGCAACCTCAGGAACACCGGGGAGCTGTTTTTT. Residues: CASNLRNTGELFF. The chain has TRBV5-4 and TRBJ2-2; no definite D call. This CDR3 has 13 amino acids. The V end lost 6 bases, the J end lost 1 base, and 7 bases lay between the germline ends. The V gene's germline CDR1 is SGHNT and CDR2 YYREEE (reference sequence).